These 10 T cell receptor beta chains were all obtained from the same sample, sequenced in a study of pediatric ulcerative colitis. The data were produced by immunoSEQ multiplex PCR, yet TCRdb's version contains in-frame clones alone and is incomplete. The sample holds around 61,000 clones, 85% to 90% seen once. Source material: blood. The receptors here all came from a boy aged 5-17 years with severe ulcerative colitis.

J is TRBJ2-7 and V is TRBV6-6, with 8 bases that match TRBD2. CDR1 and CDR2 (germline): MNHNY, SVGAGI (reference sequence). The CDR3 is 16 amino acids. V lost 0 bases and J lost 5; bases outside the gene matches: 9. The DNA for the CDR3 is TGTGCCAGCAGTTACTCGAGACGGGAGGGCCGCGACGAGCAGTACTTC. It yields the protein CASSYSRREGRDEQYF.

The rearrangement uses TRBV29-1 and TRBJ2-1; 8 nucleotides match TRBD1. V shed 3 bases and J 7 bases; nucleotides not matched to a gene: 17. This CDR3 contains 17 residues. Germline V gene data show CDR1 as SQVTM and CDR2 as ANQGSEA. The CDR3 DNA is TGCAGCGTTGACCCCAACAGGGGGAAATCACTTACTAATGAGCAGTTCTTC. It yields the protein CSVDPNRGKSLTNEQFF.

The chain combines TRBV19 with TRBJ2-1, with D unclear. V lost 8 bases and J lost 3, with 14 bases in between. Germline values: CDR1 LNHDA, CDR2 SQIVND (reference sequence). The CDR3 has 14 residues. The CDR3, as DNA: TGTGCCAGTTCCTTGACGGGTTACTACAATGAGCAGTTCTTC. Its translation: CASSLTGYYNEQFF.

This sequence joins TRBV6-4 and TRBJ1-1, with no clear D. The CDR3 has 13 amino acids. Per germline, CDR1 MRHNA and CDR2 SNTAGT. Trimming took off 3 bases at V and 6 bases at J, with 11 bases between the two ends. The CDR3 sequence is CASSEEFQSEAFF. CDR3 in DNA: TGTGCCAGCAGTGAAGAGTTTCAGTCTGAAGCTTTCTTT.

This clone has a handful of counts. This chain uses TRBV19 with TRBJ1-5, with TRBD1 matching over 7 bases. The CDR3 length is 15 residues. The V segment lost 6 bases and the J segment 4 bases; nucleotides outside the gene matches: 9. Looked up from germline, CDR1 is LNHDA and CDR2 is SQIVND (reference sequence). CDR3 protein: CASRDGTAINQPQHF. The CDR3 region has the DNA TGTGCCAGTAGGGATGGGACAGCGATAAATCAGCCCCAGCATTTT.

The chain employs TRBV7-2 and TRBJ2-5; TRBD2 agrees at 8 bases. Germline CDR1 is SGHTA and CDR2 is FQGNSA. After removal of 5 bases from V and 10 bases from J, the junction contained 6 bases not matched to a gene. The length of the CDR3 is 12 residues. CDR3 amino acids: CASSTFSGDQYF. The CDR3 DNA reads TGTGCCAGCAGCACCTTTAGCGGGGACCAGTACTTC.

The CDR3 protein is CASSQGTERNTIYF. CDR3 sequence (DNA): TGTGCCAGCAGCCAAGGAACCGAGCGAAACACCATATATTTT. V usage is TRBV4-2 and J usage is TRBJ1-3; D gene unclear. The CDR3 is 14 residues long. The germline V and J ends were trimmed by 1 base and 5 bases, with 9 bases remaining between them. The V gene's germline CDR1 is LGHNA and CDR2 YNFKEQ.

V gene TRBV5-1 combines with J gene TRBJ2-7; the D is unclear. The CDR3 has 15 residues. Trimming left V 7 bases short and J 5 bases short, with 22 bases between. CDR1 is SGHRS, CDR2 YFSETQ, per germline. CDR3 DNA sequence: TGCGCCAGCCCCATGGGGAATTCCGAGTCCCACGAGCAGTACTTC. Its translation: CASPMGNSESHEQYF.

The rearrangement joins TRBV12-5 to TRBJ2-1, with unresolved D. V was clipped by 2 bases and J by 7 bases, with 6 bases between them. The CDR3 is 12 residues long. The germline gives CDR1 LGHNT, CDR2 FRNRAP. The CDR3 reads CASGLLGNEQFF. CDR3 nucleotides: TGTGCTAGTGGTTTGCTGGGTAATGAGCAGTTCTTC. Full variable domain (missing parts from reference TRBV12-5 and TRBJ2-1): DARVTQTPRHKVTEMGQEVTMRCQPILGHNTVFWYRQTMMQGLELLAYFRNRAPLDDSGMPKDRFSAEMPDATLATLKIQPSEPRDSAVYFCASGLLGNEQFFGPGTRLTVL.

The CDR3 is CASSGGDSSYNEQFF. CDR3 nucleotides: TGTGCCAGCAGCGGCGGGGATAGCTCCTACAATGAGCAGTTCTTC. The chain carries TRBV4-2 and TRBJ2-1; the D gene is possibly TRBD2 (6 bases). The CDR3 is 15 residues long. CDR1 is LGHNA and CDR2 is YNFKEQ in the germline V gene. V was trimmed by 5 bases and J by 0 bases, leaving 11 bases between them.